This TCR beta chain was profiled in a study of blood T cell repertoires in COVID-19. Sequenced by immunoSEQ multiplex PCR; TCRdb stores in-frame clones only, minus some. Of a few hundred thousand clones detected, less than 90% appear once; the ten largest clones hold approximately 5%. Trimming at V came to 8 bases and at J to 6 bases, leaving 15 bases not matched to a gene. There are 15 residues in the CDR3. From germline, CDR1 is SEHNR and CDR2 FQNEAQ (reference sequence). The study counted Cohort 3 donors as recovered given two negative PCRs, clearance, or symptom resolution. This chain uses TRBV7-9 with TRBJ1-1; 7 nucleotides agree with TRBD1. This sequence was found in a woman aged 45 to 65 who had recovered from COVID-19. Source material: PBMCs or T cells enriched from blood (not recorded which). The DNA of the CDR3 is TGTGCCAGCGTTGAACAGGGGAGACAACCTCCTGAAGCTTTCTTT. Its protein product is CASVEQGRQPPEAFF.